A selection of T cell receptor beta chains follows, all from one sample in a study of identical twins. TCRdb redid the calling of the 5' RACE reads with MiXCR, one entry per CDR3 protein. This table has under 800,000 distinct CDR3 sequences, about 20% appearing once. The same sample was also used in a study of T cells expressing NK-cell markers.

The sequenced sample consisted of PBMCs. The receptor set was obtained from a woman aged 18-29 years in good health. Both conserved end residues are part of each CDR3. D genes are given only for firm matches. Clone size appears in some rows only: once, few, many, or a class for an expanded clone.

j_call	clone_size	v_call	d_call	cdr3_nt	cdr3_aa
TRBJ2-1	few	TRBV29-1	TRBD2	TGCAGCGTTGCTAGGGCGGGAGTGGGCGTTGAGCAGTTCTTC	CSVARAGVGVEQFF
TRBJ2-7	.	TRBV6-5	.	TGTGCCAGCAGTTACAATTCGGATATAGTCAGGTACTTC	CASSYNSDIVRYF
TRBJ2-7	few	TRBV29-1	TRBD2	TGCAGCGTAGGACTAGCGGGAGATTACGAGCAGTACTTC	CSVGLAGDYEQYF
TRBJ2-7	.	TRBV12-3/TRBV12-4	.	TGTGCCAGCAGTTCCAGGACCGAGAGCTCCTACGAGCAGTACTTC	CASSSRTESSYEQYF
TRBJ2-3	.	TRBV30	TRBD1	TGTGCCTGGAGTGTCACAGGGGCAGATACGCAGTATTTT	CAWSVTGADTQYF
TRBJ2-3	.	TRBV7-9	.	TGTGCCAGCAGCTTATACATACATTACACAGATACGCAGTATTTT	CASSLYIHYTDTQYF
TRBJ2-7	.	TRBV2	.	TGTGCCAGCACGGAGGCCCCCCCCACGAAACAGTACTTC	CASTEAPPTKQYF
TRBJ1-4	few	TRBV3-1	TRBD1	TGTGCCAGCAGCCAAGGACAGGGTAGGAGAAAACTGTTTTTT	CASSQGQGRRKLFF
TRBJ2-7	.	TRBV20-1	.	TGCAGTGCTAGAGATTATCCAGGGAACGAGCAGTACTTC	CSARDYPGNEQYF
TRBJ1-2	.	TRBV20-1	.	TGCAGTGCTACAGAGGGGGGGCTCTATGGCTACACCTTC	CSATEGGLYGYTF
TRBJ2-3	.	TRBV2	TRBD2	TGTGCCAGCAAGCAGCGGGGGGCCTCTCGCGCAGATACGCAGTATTTT	CASKQRGASRADTQYF
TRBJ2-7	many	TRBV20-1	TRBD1	TGCAGTGCTAGAGCTCCGGGACAGGGAACTCGAGAGCAGTACTTC	CSARAPGQGTREQYF
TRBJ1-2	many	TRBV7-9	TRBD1	TGTGCCAGCAGCTCAGATCAGGGGGCTAGTGGCTACACCTTC	CASSSDQGASGYTF
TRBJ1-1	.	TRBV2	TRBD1	TGTGCCAGCAGTGGGGACAGGGTGAGAGCTTTCTTT	CASSGDRVRAFF
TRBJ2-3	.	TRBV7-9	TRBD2	TGTGCCAGCAGCGTCGGGACTAGCGGGATTCGCACAGATACGCAGTATTTT	CASSVGTSGIRTDTQYF
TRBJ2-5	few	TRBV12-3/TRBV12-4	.	TGTGCCAGCAGTTTACATCTGACCTTTCAAGAGACCCAGTACTTC	CASSLHLTFQETQYF
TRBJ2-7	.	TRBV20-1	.	TGCAGTGCGGCTGGGGGACCCAACTACGAGCAGTACTTC	CSAAGGPNYEQYF
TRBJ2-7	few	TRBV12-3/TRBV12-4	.	TGTGCCAGCAGTCCCCAAGGGGGAAGCTCCTACGAGCAGTACTTC	CASSPQGGSSYEQYF
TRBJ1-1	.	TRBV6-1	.	TGTGCCAGCAGTGAGCGTCGGGGGGTGAACACTGAAGCTTTCTTT	CASSERRGVNTEAFF
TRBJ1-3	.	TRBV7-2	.	TGTGCCAGCAGCTTAAGGGGATTTGGAAACACCATATATTTT	CASSLRGFGNTIYF
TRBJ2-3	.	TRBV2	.	TGTGCCAGTTGGGGACGGAGCACAGATACGCAGTATTTT	CASWGRSTDTQYF
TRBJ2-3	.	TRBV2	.	TGTGCCAGCCGACCCCCCTGGGATACGCAGTATTTT	CASRPPWDTQYF